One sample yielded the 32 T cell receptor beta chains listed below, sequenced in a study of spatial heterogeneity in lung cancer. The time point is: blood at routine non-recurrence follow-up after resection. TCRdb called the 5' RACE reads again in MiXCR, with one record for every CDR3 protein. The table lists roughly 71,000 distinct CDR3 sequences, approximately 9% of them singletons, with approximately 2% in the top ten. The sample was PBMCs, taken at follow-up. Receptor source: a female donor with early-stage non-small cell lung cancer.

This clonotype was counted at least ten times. CDR3 DNA sequence: TGTGCCAGCAGCTCGGACGACAGGGGCTACGAGCAGTACTTC. It translates to CASSSDDRGYEQYF. The V and J genes are TRBV7-6 and TRBJ2-7, with 8 bases lining up with TRBD1. Trimming removed 4 bases from V and 3 bases from J; junction bases left unmatched: 5. Per germline, CDR1 SGHVS and CDR2 FNYEAQ. CDR3 size: 14 residues.

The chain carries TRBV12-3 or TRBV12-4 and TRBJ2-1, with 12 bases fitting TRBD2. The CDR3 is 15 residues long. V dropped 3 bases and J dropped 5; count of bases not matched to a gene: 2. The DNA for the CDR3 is TGTGCCAGCAGTTTGACTAGCGGGGGAAACAATGAGCAGTTCTTC. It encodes CASSLTSGGNNEQFF.

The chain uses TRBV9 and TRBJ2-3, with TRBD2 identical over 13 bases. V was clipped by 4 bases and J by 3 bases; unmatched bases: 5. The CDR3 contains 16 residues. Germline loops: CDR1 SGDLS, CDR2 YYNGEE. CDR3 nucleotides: TGTGCCAGCAGCTCGGGGGGACTAGCGGGGACAGATACGCAGTATTTT. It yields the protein CASSSGGLAGTDTQYF.

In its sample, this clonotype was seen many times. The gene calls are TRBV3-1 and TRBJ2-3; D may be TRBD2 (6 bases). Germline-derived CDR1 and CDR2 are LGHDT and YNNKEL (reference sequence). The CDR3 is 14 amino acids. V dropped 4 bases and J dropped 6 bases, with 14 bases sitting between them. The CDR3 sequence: CASSRSTRWDTQYF. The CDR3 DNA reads TGTGCCAGCAGCCGATCGACTAGGTGGGATACGCAGTATTTT.

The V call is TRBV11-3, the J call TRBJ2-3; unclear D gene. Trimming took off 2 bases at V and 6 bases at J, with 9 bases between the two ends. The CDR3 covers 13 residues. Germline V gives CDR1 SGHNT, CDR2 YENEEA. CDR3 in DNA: TGTGCCAGCAGCTTATCCCAGGCGGATACGCAGTATTTT. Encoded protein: CASSLSQADTQYF.

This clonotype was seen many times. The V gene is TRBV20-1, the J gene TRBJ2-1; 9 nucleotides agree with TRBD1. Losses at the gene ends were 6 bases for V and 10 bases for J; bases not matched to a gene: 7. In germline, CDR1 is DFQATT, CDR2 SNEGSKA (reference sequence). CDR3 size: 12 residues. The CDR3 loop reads CSARTGVWEQFF. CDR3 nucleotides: TGCAGTGCCAGGACAGGGGTTTGGGAGCAGTTCTTC.

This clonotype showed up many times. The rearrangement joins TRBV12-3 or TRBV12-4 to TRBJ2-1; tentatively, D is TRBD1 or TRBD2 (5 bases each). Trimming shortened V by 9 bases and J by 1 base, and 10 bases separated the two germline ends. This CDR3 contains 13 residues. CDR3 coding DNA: TGTGCCAGTGGGACGCGTTCCTACAATGAGCAGTTCTTC. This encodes CASGTRSYNEQFF.

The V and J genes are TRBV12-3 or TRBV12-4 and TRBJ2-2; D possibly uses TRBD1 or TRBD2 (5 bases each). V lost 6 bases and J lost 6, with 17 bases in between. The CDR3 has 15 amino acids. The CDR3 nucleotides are TGTGCCAGCAGGTCCACCGGGACCAGCCCCGGGGAGCTGTTTTTT. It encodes CASRSTGTSPGELFF.

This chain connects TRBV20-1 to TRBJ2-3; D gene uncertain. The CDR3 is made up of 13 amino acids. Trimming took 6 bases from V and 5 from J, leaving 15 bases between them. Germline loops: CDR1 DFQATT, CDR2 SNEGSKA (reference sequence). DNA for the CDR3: TGCAGTGCCACCATGTCAACAGAAGATACGCAGTATTTT. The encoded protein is CSATMSTEDTQYF.

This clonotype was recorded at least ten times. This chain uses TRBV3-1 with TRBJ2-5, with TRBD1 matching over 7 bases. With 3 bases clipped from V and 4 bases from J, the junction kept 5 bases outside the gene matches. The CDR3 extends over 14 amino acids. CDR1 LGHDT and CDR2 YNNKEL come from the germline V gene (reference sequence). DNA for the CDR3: TGTGCCAGCAGCCACAAGACAGGGTTAGAGACCCAGTACTTC. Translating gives CASSHKTGLETQYF.

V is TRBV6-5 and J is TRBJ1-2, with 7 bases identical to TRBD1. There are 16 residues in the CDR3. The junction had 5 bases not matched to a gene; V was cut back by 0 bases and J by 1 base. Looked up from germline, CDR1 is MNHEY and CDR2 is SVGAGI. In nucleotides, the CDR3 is TGTGCCAGCAGTTACTCTGGACAGGTCTTTAACTATGGCTACACCTTC. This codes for CASSYSGQVFNYGYTF.

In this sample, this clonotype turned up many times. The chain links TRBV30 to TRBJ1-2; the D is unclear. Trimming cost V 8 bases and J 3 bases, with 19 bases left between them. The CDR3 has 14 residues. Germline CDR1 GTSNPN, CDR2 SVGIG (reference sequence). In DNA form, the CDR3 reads TGTGCCCGGGGTCAGTATGGGCAGGACTATGGCTACACCTTC. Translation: CARGQYGQDYGYTF.

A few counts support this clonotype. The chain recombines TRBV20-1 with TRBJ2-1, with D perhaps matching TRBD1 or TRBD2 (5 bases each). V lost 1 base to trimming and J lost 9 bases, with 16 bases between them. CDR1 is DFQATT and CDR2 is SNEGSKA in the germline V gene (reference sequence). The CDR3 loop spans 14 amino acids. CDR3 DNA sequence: TGCAGTGCTAGAGCGATGACTATGGGGGTTGAGCAGTTCTTC. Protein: CSARAMTMGVEQFF.

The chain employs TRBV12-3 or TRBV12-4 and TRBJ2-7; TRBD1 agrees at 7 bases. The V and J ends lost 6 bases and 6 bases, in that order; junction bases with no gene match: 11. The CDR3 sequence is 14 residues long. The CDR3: CASRPGTAVSEQYF. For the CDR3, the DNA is TGTGCCAGCAGGCCCGGGACAGCTGTCTCCGAGCAGTACTTC.

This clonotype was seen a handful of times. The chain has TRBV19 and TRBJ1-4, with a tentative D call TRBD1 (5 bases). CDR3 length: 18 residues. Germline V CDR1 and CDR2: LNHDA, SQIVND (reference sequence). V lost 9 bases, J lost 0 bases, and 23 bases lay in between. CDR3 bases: TGTGCCAGACATCATGTCTCCTCGGACAAAGCAACTAATGAAAAACTGTTTTTT. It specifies CARHHVSSDKATNEKLFF.

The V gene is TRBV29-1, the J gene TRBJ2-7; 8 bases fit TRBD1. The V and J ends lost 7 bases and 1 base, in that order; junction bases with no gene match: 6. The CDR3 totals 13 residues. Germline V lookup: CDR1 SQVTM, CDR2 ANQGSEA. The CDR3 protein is CSAGQGLSYEQYF. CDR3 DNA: TGCAGCGCTGGACAGGGATTATCCTACGAGCAGTACTTC.

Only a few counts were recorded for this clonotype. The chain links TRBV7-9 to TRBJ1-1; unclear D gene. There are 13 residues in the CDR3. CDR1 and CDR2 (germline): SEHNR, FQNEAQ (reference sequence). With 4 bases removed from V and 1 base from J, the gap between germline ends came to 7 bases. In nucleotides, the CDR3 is TGTGCCAGCAGCTACGCTTGGAACACTGAAGCTTTCTTT. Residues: CASSYAWNTEAFF.

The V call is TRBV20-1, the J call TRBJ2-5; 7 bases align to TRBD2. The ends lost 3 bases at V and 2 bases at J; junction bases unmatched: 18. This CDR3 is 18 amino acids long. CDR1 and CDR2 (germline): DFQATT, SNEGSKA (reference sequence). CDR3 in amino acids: CSASRAPDASGTQETQYF. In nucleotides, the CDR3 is TGCAGTGCTAGCAGGGCTCCGGACGCTAGCGGTACACAAGAGACCCAGTACTTC.

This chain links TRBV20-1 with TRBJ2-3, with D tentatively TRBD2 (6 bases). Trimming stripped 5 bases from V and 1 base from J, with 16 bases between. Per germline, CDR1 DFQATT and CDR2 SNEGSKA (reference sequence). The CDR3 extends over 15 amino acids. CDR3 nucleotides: TGCAGTGCTTCCCGGGGGAGCGGACGCACAGATACGCAGTATTTT. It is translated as CSASRGSGRTDTQYF.

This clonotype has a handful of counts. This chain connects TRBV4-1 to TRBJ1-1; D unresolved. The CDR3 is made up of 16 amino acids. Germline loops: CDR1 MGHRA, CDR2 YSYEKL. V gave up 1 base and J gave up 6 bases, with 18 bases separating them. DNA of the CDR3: TGCGCCAGCAGCCAAGGGAGAATTACCCATAATTCTGAAGCTTTCTTT. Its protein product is CASSQGRITHNSEAFF.

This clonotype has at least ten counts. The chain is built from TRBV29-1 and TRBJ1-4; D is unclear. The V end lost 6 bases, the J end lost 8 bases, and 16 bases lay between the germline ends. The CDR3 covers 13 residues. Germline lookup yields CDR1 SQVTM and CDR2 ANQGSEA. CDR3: CSVDQGGMEKLFF. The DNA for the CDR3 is TGCAGCGTGGACCAAGGTGGTATGGAAAAACTGTTTTTT.

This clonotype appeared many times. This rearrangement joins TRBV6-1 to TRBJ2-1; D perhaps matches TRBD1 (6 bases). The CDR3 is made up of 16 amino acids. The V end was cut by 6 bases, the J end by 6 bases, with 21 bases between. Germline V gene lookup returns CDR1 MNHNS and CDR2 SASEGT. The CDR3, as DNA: TGTGCCAGCAGGGTGACCAGCCTATCACAGGGCAATGAGCAGTTCTTC. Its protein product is CASRVTSLSQGNEQFF.

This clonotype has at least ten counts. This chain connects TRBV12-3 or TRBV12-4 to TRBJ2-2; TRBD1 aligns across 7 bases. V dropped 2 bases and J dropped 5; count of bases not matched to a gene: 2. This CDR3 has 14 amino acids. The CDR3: CASSLRTGTGELFF. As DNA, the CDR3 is TGTGCCAGCAGTTTACGGACAGGTACCGGGGAGCTGTTTTTT.

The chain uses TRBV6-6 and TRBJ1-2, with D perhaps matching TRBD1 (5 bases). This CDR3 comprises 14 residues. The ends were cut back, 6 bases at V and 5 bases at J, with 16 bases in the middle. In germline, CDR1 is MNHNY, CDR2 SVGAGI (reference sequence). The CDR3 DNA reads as TGTGCCAGCAGGCCTCGGGCAGGGTGGTATGGCTACACCTTC. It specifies CASRPRAGWYGYTF.

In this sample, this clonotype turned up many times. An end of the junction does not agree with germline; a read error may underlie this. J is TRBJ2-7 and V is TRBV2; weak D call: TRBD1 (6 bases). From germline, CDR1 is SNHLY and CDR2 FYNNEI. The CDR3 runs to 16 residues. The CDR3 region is CATSLTGTPISYEQYF. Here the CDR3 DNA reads TGTGCCACCAGTCTGACCGGGACACCAATTTCCTACGAGCAGTACTTC.

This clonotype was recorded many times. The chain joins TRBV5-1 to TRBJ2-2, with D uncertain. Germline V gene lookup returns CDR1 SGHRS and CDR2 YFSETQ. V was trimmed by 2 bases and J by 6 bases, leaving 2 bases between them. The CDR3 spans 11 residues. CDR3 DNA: TGCGCCAGCAGCTTTCCCGGGGAGCTGTTTTTT. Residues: CASSFPGELFF.

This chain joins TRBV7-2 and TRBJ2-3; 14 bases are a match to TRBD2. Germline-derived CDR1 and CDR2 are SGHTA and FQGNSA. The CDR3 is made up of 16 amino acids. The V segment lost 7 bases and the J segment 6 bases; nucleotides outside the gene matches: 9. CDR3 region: CASNPTGLAGVDTQYF. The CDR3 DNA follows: TGTGCCAGCAACCCTACGGGACTAGCGGGAGTGGATACGCAGTATTTT.

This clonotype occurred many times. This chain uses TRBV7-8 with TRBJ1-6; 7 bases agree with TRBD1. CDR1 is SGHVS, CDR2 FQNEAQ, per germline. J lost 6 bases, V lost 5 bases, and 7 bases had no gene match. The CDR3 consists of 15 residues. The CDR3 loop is CASSLSTGANSPLHF. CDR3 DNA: TGTGCCAGCAGCCTTAGCACAGGGGCTAATTCACCCCTCCACTTT. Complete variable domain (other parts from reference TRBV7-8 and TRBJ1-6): GAGVSQSPRYKVAKRGQDVALRCDPISGHVSLFWYQQALGQGPEFLTYFQNEAQLDKSGLPSDRFFAERPEGSVSTLKIQRTQQEDSAVYLCASSLSTGANSPLHFGNGTRLTVT.

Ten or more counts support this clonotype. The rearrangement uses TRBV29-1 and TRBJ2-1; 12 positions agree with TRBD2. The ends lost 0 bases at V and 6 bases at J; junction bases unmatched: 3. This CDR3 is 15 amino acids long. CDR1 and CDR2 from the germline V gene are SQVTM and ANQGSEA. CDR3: CSVEEASGRANEQFF. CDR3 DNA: TGCAGCGTTGAAGAGGCTAGCGGGAGGGCCAATGAGCAGTTCTTC.

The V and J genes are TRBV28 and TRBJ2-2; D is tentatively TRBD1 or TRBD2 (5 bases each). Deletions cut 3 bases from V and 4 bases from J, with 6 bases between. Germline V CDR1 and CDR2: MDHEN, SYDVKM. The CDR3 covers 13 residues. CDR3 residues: CASSLGVTGELFF. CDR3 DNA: TGTGCCAGCAGTTTGGGGGTCACCGGGGAGCTGTTTTTT.

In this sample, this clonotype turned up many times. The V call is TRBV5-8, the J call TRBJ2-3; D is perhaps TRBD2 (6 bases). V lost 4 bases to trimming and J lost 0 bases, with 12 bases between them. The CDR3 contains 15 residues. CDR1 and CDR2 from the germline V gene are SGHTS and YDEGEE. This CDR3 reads CASSPEGRSTDTQYF. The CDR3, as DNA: TGTGCCAGCAGCCCGGAGGGCCGTAGCACAGATACGCAGTATTTT.

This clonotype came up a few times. The CDR3 sequence is CASSPLRAHEQYF. The CDR3 DNA follows: TGTGCCAGCAGTCCGTTGAGAGCCCACGAGCAGTACTTC. The chain carries TRBV27 and TRBJ2-7; D gene uncertain. The V end lost 5 bases, the J end lost 5 bases, and 13 bases lay between the germline ends. CDR1 MNHEY and CDR2 SMNVEV come from the germline V gene (reference sequence). The CDR3 contains 13 residues.